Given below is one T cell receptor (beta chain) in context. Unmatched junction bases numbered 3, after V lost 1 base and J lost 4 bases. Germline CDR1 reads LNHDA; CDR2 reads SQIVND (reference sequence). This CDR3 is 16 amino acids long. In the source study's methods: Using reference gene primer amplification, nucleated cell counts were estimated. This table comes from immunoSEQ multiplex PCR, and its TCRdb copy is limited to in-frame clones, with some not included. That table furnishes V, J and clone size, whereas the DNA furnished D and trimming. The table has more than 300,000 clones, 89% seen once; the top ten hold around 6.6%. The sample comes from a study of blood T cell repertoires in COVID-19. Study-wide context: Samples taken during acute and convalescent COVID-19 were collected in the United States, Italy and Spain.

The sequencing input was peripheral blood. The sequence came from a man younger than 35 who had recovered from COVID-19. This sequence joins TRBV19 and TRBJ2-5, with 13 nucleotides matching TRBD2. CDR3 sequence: CASSIGGTSGAETQYF. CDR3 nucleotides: TGTGCCAGTAGTATAGGAGGGACTAGCGGGGCAGAGACCCAGTACTTC. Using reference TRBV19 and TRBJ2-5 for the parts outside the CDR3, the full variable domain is DGGITQSPKYLFRKEGQNVTLSCEQNLNHDAMYWYRQDPGQGLRLIYYSQIVNDFQKGDIAEGYSVSREKKESFPLTVTSAQKNPTAFYLCASSIGGTSGAETQYFGPGTRLLVL.